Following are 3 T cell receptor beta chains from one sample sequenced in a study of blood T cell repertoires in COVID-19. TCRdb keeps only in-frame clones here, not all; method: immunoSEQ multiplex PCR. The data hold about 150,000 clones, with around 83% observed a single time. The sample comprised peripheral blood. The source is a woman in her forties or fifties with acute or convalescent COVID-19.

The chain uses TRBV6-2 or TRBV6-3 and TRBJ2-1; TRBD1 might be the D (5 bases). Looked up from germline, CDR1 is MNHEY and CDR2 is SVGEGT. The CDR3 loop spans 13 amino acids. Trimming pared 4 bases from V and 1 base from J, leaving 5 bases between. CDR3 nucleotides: TGTGCCAGCAGTTCAGGGTCCTACAATGAGCAGTTCTTC. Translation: CASSSGSYNEQFF.

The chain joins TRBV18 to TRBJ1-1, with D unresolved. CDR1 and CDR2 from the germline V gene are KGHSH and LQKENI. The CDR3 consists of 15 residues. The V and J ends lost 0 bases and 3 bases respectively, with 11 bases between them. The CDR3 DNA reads TGTGCCAGCTCACCACCATCGGTGAGGGACACTGAAGCTTTCTTT. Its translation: CASSPPSVRDTEAFF.

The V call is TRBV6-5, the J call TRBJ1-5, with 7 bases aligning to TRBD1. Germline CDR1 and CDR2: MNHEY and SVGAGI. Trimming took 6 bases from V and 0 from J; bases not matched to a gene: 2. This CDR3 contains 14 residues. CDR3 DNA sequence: TGTGCCAGCAGACCAGGGGGTAGCAATCAGCCCCAGCATTTT. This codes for CASRPGGSNQPQHF.